Below are 30 T cell receptor beta chains sequenced from a single sample in a study of blood T cell repertoires in COVID-19. This table comes from immunoSEQ multiplex PCR, and its TCRdb copy is limited to in-frame clones, with some not included. The sample includes fewer than 200,000 clones, 85% of them seen just once. The sample taken for sequencing was peripheral blood. The receptors were sampled from a woman aged 80 or older with COVID-19, enrolled during active disease.

The chain employs TRBV3-1 (or the pseudogene TRBV3-2) and TRBJ2-1, with 9 bases identical to TRBD2. Germline trimming cut 4 bases from V and 15 bases from J; bases unmatched to any gene: 10. Germline-derived CDR1 and CDR2 are LGHDT and YNNKEL (reference sequence). The CDR3 is 13 residues long. The CDR3 bases are TGTGCCAGCAGCCGCCCAGCGGGGGGCCTTCCGTTCTTC. Translated, it gives CASSRPAGGLPFF.

J is TRBJ1-1 and V is TRBV12-3 or TRBV12-4; TRBD1 might be the D (5 bases). This CDR3 is 13 amino acids long. V dropped 2 bases and J dropped 4 bases, with 8 bases sitting between them. The CDR3 loop reads CASSLLGRTEAFF. CDR3 bases: TGTGCCAGCAGTTTATTGGGGCGCACTGAAGCTTTCTTT.

The rearrangement joins TRBV5-4 to TRBJ2-7; D not certain. This CDR3 has 13 amino acids. The V and J ends lost 5 bases and 5 bases respectively, with 14 bases between them. CDR1 and CDR2 (germline): SGHNT, YYREEE (reference sequence). DNA for the CDR3: TGTGCCAGCAGGATCTCGCCCTACCACGAGCAGTACTTC. Encoded protein: CASRISPYHEQYF.

V usage is TRBV7-3 and J usage is TRBJ2-6, with D tentatively TRBD1 (6 bases). This CDR3 is built from 15 residues. The V and J ends lost 5 bases and 0 bases respectively, with 8 bases between them. The V gene's germline CDR1 is SGHTA and CDR2 FQGTGA. CDR3 residues: CASSTGISGANVLTF. The CDR3 DNA is TGTGCCAGCAGCACAGGGATCTCTGGGGCCAACGTCCTGACTTTC.

The chain has TRBV5-4 and TRBJ2-5; no clear D. With 4 bases removed from V and 5 bases from J, the gap between germline ends came to 15 bases. CDR1 is SGHNT, CDR2 YYREEE, per germline (reference sequence). The CDR3 consists of 14 residues. CDR3 bases: TGTGCCAGCAGCGGCCCGACAAGTGGGGAGACCCAGTACTTC. Residues: CASSGPTSGETQYF.

J is TRBJ1-2 and V is TRBV19; D is possibly TRBD1 (5 bases). The CDR3 consists of 13 residues. From germline, CDR1 is LNHDA and CDR2 SQIVND (reference sequence). V lost 5 bases and J 7 bases, leaving 14 bases between the germline ends. CDR3 in DNA: TGTGCCAGTAGTGAGTTCCAGCAGGGTGGCTACACCTTC. Its protein is CASSEFQQGGYTF. Full variable domain (rest looked up from reference TRBV19 and TRBJ1-2): DGGITQSPKYLFRKEGQNVTLSCEQNLNHDAMYWYRQDPGQGLRLIYYSQIVNDFQKGDIAEGYSVSREKKESFPLTVTSAQKNPTAFYLCASSEFQQGGYTFGSGTRLTVV.

The chain recombines TRBV6-2 or TRBV6-3 with TRBJ2-1; D call uncertain. Trimming left V 4 bases short and J 10 bases short, with 14 bases between. In germline, CDR1 is MNHEY, CDR2 SVGEGT. The CDR3 covers 13 residues. Here the CDR3 DNA reads TGTGCCAGCAGTTCCGGCGAATGGCGGGAGCAGTTCTTC. This translates into CASSSGEWREQFF.

This sequence joins TRBV11-3 and TRBJ2-2; D might be TRBD1 (5 bases). The ends were cut back, 5 bases at V and 6 bases at J, with 19 bases in the middle. The germline CDR1 and CDR2 sequences are SGHNT and YENEEA. The CDR3 spans 16 residues. CDR3 protein: CASSQGQAGMAGELFF. The CDR3 nucleotides are TGTGCCAGCAGCCAAGGACAAGCAGGAATGGCCGGGGAGCTGTTTTTT. The complete variable domain, with remaining parts taken from reference TRBV11-3 and TRBJ2-2, reads EAGVVQSPRYKIIEKKQPVAFWCNPISGHNTLYWYLQNLGQGPELLIRYENEEAVDDSQLPKDRFSAERLKGVDSTLKIQPAELGDSAVYLCASSQGQAGMAGELFFGEGSRLTVL.

This chain links TRBV5-6 with TRBJ2-2; possibly TRBD1 for D (6 bases). The CDR3 is made up of 17 amino acids. V was trimmed by 2 bases and J by 0 bases, leaving 14 bases between them. Germline V lookup: CDR1 SGHDT, CDR2 YYEEEE. The CDR3 region is CASSFSWQGPNTGELFF. The CDR3 DNA reads as TGTGCCAGCAGCTTCTCCTGGCAGGGGCCGAACACCGGGGAGCTGTTTTTT.

The rearrangement links TRBV11-2 to TRBJ1-3; D not certain. V lost 0 bases and J 2 bases, leaving 14 bases between the germline ends. CDR1 is SGHAT and CDR2 is FQNNGV in the germline V gene. The CDR3 has 17 residues. The chain's CDR3 is CASSLEKYPGPGNTIYF. The CDR3 region has the DNA TGTGCCAGCAGCTTAGAAAAATATCCTGGCCCTGGAAACACCATATATTTT.

The chain carries TRBV6-5 and TRBJ1-5, with TRBD1 matching 7 bases. J gave up 3 bases and V 6 bases, and 8 bases lay outside the gene matches. The CDR3 spans 15 residues. CDR1 and CDR2 from the germline V gene are MNHEY and SVGAGI. Written as DNA, the CDR3 is TGTGCCAGCAGCCCGGACAGGACTAACAATCAGCCCCAGCATTTT. Amino acid sequence: CASSPDRTNNQPQHF.

The chain uses TRBV2 and TRBJ2-1, with 7 bases aligning to TRBD2. V dropped 2 bases and J dropped 1; count of bases not matched to a gene: 5. Germline CDR1 reads SNHLY; CDR2 reads FYNNEI. This CDR3 is built from 16 residues. The CDR3 region has the DNA TGTGCCAGCAGTGAACCAGGGCGGGGGTCCTACAATGAGCAGTTCTTC. It codes for CASSEPGRGSYNEQFF.

The sample holds one count of this clone. The rearrangement joins TRBV11-2 to TRBJ2-5, with 11 bases matching TRBD2. The CDR3 has 15 amino acids. Germline values: CDR1 SGHAT, CDR2 FQNNGV. V shed 5 bases and J 3 bases; nucleotides not matched to a gene: 5. The CDR3 loop is CASSPGLAAEETQYF. The DNA of the CDR3 is TGTGCCAGCAGCCCGGGACTAGCGGCTGAAGAGACCCAGTACTTC.

The V gene is TRBV2, the J gene TRBJ1-5; possible D gene TRBD1, 5 bases. Deletions cut 1 base from V and 6 bases from J, with 10 bases between. Germline V CDR1 and CDR2: SNHLY, FYNNEI. The length of the CDR3 is 14 residues. CDR3 amino acids: CASSEEGSGQPQHF. In DNA form, the CDR3 reads TGTGCCAGCAGTGAAGAGGGGTCGGGTCAGCCCCAGCATTTT. The variable domain in full, completed from reference TRBV2 and TRBJ1-5, reads EPEVTQTPSHQVTQMGQEVILRCVPISNHLYFYWYRQILGQKVEFLVSFYNNEISEKSEIFDDQFSVERPDGSNFTLKIRSTKLEDSAMYFCASSEEGSGQPQHFGDGTRLSIL.

This clone was seen more than once but under ten times. The V gene is TRBV9, the J gene TRBJ2-3; TRBD2 matches at 7 bases. The germline V gene encodes CDR1 SGDLS and CDR2 YYNGEE. This CDR3 is built from 14 residues. With 6 bases clipped from V and 2 bases from J, the junction kept 6 bases outside the gene matches. The CDR3 is CASNGGRDTDTQYF. CDR3 coding DNA: TGTGCCAGCAATGGCGGGAGAGACACAGATACGCAGTATTTT.

This CDR3 reads CASSEAQAFPEDTQYF. The CDR3 coding sequence is TGTGCCAGCAGTGAAGCACAGGCTTTTCCCGAGGATACGCAGTATTTT. V gene TRBV2 combines with J gene TRBJ2-3; tentative D call: TRBD1 (5 bases). Germline loops: CDR1 SNHLY, CDR2 FYNNEI. This CDR3 contains 16 residues. Trimming left V 0 bases short and J 6 bases short, with 16 bases between.

The V gene is TRBV4-1, the J gene TRBJ1-1, with TRBD1 matching 8 bases. Germline V gene lookup returns CDR1 MGHRA and CDR2 YSYEKL. The V segment lost 2 bases and the J segment 8 bases; nucleotides outside the gene matches: 19. CDR3 length: 18 residues. CDR3 nucleotide sequence: TGCGCCAGCAGCCAATACCTGCTCTCCGGGACAGGAAAATCGGAAGCTTTCTTT. Protein sequence: CASSQYLLSGTGKSEAFF.

The rearrangement joins TRBV25-1 to TRBJ1-2; D remains unclear. The germline CDR1 and CDR2 sequences are MGHDK and SYGVNS. V was clipped by 4 bases and J by 2 bases, with 20 bases between them. There are 17 residues in the CDR3. This chain's CDR3 is CASSVHPQRAKNYGYTF. The CDR3, as DNA: TGTGCCAGCAGTGTACATCCACAGAGGGCGAAAAACTATGGCTACACCTTC.

The chain links TRBV6-5 to TRBJ1-5, with 8 bases identical to TRBD1. Germline V gene data show CDR1 as MNHEY and CDR2 as SVGAGI. Losses at the gene ends were 7 bases for V and 6 bases for J; bases not matched to a gene: 11. The CDR3 is 15 residues long. CDR3 in amino acids: CASIEQGVVGQPQHF. In DNA form, the CDR3 reads TGTGCCAGCATCGAACAGGGGGTTGTGGGTCAGCCCCAGCATTTT.

This clone was seen more than once but under ten times. This sample includes further DNA sequences coding for the same CDR3. The chain joins TRBV29-1 to TRBJ2-7, with TRBD1 identical over 7 bases. The CDR3 loop spans 12 amino acids. CDR1 and CDR2 from the germline V gene are SQVTM and ANQGSEA. V dropped 6 bases and J dropped 2; count of bases not matched to a gene: 4. The CDR3 sequence: CSVRTGPYEQYF. The CDR3 nucleotides read TGCAGCGTACGGACAGGCCCCTACGAGCAGTACTTC.

In this sample, this clone turned up once. The gene calls are TRBV29-1 and TRBJ1-1; 9 bases match TRBD1. This CDR3 has 11 residues. The germline V gene has CDR1 SQVTM and CDR2 ANQGSEA. The trim removed 3 bases at V and 11 bases at J, leaving 4 bases unmatched. The CDR3 loop is CSVERDRVAFF. As DNA, the CDR3 is TGCAGCGTTGAGAGGGACAGGGTCGCTTTCTTT.

V gene TRBV5-1 combines with J gene TRBJ1-1, with 10 bases aligning to TRBD1. V dropped 3 bases and J dropped 11; count of bases not matched to a gene: 10. Germline V CDR1 and CDR2: SGHRS, YFSETQ. The CDR3 is 14 amino acids. CDR3 sequence: CASSYETGGTGAFF. CDR3 coding DNA: TGCGCCAGCAGCTACGAGACAGGGGGCACAGGGGCTTTCTTT.

The chain joins TRBV11-2 to TRBJ1-3; D ambiguous. The CDR3 is made up of 13 amino acids. The V and J ends lost 0 bases and 5 bases respectively, with 5 bases between them. From germline, CDR1 is SGHAT and CDR2 FQNNGV. The CDR3 reads CASSLDSRNTIYF. The CDR3 nucleotides read TGTGCCAGCAGCTTAGATAGTAGAAACACCATATATTTT.

The chain carries TRBV7-3 and TRBJ2-7, with TRBD2 as a possible D gene (6 bases). This CDR3 has 14 residues. Trimming removed 5 bases at V and 6 bases at J, with 17 bases between. Per the germline V gene, CDR1 is SGHTA and CDR2 is FQGTGA. The CDR3 region has the DNA TGTGCCAGCAGCAGCGCCGGGAGCCTCCGCGAGCAGTACTTC. Encoded protein: CASSSAGSLREQYF.

The J gene is TRBJ1-2, the V gene TRBV6-5; tentative D call: TRBD1 (6 bases). Germline CDR1 is MNHEY and CDR2 is SVGAGI. Trimming left V 8 bases short and J 3 bases short, with 19 bases between. The CDR3 is 15 amino acids. The CDR3 DNA sequence: TGTGCCAGCGGACGACAGGTTCGGGGGGACTATGGCTACACCTTC. This encodes CASGRQVRGDYGYTF.

The CDR3: CASNSSGEQPQDQPQHF. CDR3 nucleotide sequence: TGTGCCAGCAACTCTTCCGGGGAGCAGCCCCAGGATCAGCCCCAGCATTTT. The chain recombines TRBV13 with TRBJ1-5; D is undetermined. Trimming pared 7 bases from V and 5 bases from J, leaving 24 bases between. Germline-derived CDR1 and CDR2 are PRHDT and FYEKMQ (reference sequence). This CDR3 spans 17 amino acids.

The chain has TRBV10-3 and TRBJ2-1; 10 nucleotides align to TRBD2. J lost 8 bases, V lost 11 bases, and 9 bases had no gene match. Germline V gives CDR1 ENHRY, CDR2 SYGVKD. The CDR3 is 13 amino acids. The CDR3 DNA follows: TGTGCCTCCGGGGCTAGCGGGAGTTATGAGCAGTTCTTC. This translates into CASGASGSYEQFF.

The chain combines TRBV2 with TRBJ1-3; D ambiguous. The CDR3 has 15 amino acids. Germline values: CDR1 SNHLY, CDR2 FYNNEI. Between the trimmed V and J ends, which lost 6 bases and 5 bases, there was a span of 17 bases. The DNA of the CDR3 is TGTGCCAGCAGCCCGGGTCTCGCTCCCCGAAACACCATATATTTT. Protein: CASSPGLAPRNTIYF.

This clone is a singleton in its sample. The rearrangement uses TRBV28 and TRBJ2-7; D perhaps matches TRBD2 (5 bases). The length of the CDR3 is 14 residues. Germline CDR1 is MDHEN and CDR2 is SYDVKM. V was clipped by 6 bases and J by 0 bases, with 12 bases between them. The CDR3: CASRGLVSSYEQYF. The CDR3 DNA reads as TGTGCCAGCAGAGGACTGGTAAGCTCCTACGAGCAGTACTTC.

This clone showed up just once. Here the CDR3 DNA reads TGTGCCAGTAGGGGCTCAATCTCGTCCTACGAGCAGTACTTC. It encodes CASRGSISSYEQYF. This chain connects TRBV19 to TRBJ2-7; no clear D gene. V lost 6 bases and J lost 1, with 13 bases in between. Germline V gene sequence: CDR1 LNHDA, CDR2 SQIVND (reference sequence). The CDR3 loop spans 14 amino acids.